The 14 T cell receptor beta chains given below trace back to one sample, sequenced in a study of PD-1 blockade in mismatch repair-deficient tumors. TCRdb's copy holds only in-frame clones and misses some; the assay was immunoSEQ multiplex PCR. The data show about 68,000 clones, approximately 78% seen once. The sequencing used peripheral blood, collected 2 weeks after starting pembrolizumab. These receptor sequences come from an adult with mismatch repair-deficient cancer.

The sample holds a few counts of this clone. The chain employs TRBV27 and TRBJ1-2; TRBD1 might be the D (5 bases). Trimming shortened V by 5 bases and J by 2 bases, and 12 bases separated the two germline ends. The germline gives CDR1 MNHEY, CDR2 SMNVEV (reference sequence). There are 14 residues in the CDR3. The CDR3: CASSDHRGNYGYTF. Here the CDR3 DNA reads TGTGCCAGCAGTGACCACCGGGGGAACTATGGCTACACCTTC.

The CDR3 loop is CASSLGRGGAGDTQYF. The DNA of the CDR3 is TGTGCCAGCAGCTTGGGACGTGGCGGGGCGGGCGATACGCAGTATTTT. The chain employs TRBV7-9 and TRBJ2-3; possibly TRBD2 for D (6 bases). V dropped 3 bases and J dropped 6 bases, with 19 bases sitting between them. Germline CDR1 and CDR2: SEHNR and FQNEAQ (reference sequence). The length of the CDR3 is 16 residues.

The rearrangement links TRBV29-1 to TRBJ1-1; D uncertain. The V gene's germline CDR1 is SQVTM and CDR2 ANQGSEA. The length of the CDR3 is 13 residues. V gave up 4 bases and J gave up 0 bases, with 9 bases separating them. For the CDR3, the DNA is TGCAGCGTTGTAAGGAACCTGAACACTGAAGCTTTCTTT. Amino acids: CSVVRNLNTEAFF.

J is TRBJ1-1 and V is TRBV14; D gene uncertain. The germline CDR1 and CDR2 sequences are SGHDN and FVKESK. V was shortened by 4 bases and J by 1 base, with 7 bases between the two germline ends. This CDR3 has 13 residues. The CDR3 DNA reads as TGTGCCAGCAGCCTACAAGCGAACACTGAAGCTTTCTTT. It codes for CASSLQANTEAFF.

This clone was counted only a few times. This chain joins TRBV14 and TRBJ1-1; possibly TRBD1 for D (5 bases). Germline V gene sequence: CDR1 SGHDN, CDR2 FVKESK. V was clipped by 4 bases and J by 7 bases, with 13 bases between them. This CDR3 has 13 residues. CDR3 in DNA: TGTGCCAGCAGCCCCAGGGTGGTGGATGAAGCTTTCTTT. It translates to CASSPRVVDEAFF.

This clone was counted a few times. The chain couples TRBV18 to TRBJ2-3; D is tentatively TRBD1 or TRBD2 (5 bases each). Deletions cut 2 bases from V and 4 bases from J, with 13 bases between. CDR3 length: 15 amino acids. Per the germline V gene, CDR1 is KGHSH and CDR2 is LQKENI. The CDR3: CASSPLTGPSDTQYF. CDR3 coding DNA: TGTGCCAGCTCACCATTAACGGGGCCGTCAGATACGCAGTATTTT.

To note about this clone: In the same sample, other DNA sequences code for this CDR3. The chain combines TRBV7-3 with TRBJ2-7; a possible D gene is TRBD2 (6 bases). This CDR3 is built from 14 residues. CDR1 SGHTA and CDR2 FQGTGA come from the germline V gene. V was pared by 0 bases and J by 0 bases, with 6 bases between. This CDR3 reads CASSLTSGSYEQYF. Here the CDR3 DNA reads TGTGCCAGCAGCTTAACTAGCGGCTCCTACGAGCAGTACTTC.

V is TRBV27 and J is TRBJ2-7; D call uncertain. Trimming took off 3 bases at V and 3 bases at J, with 15 bases between the two ends. Germline V CDR1 and CDR2: MNHEY, SMNVEV (reference sequence). The CDR3 totals 15 residues. The CDR3 here is CASSLQPGRFYEQYF. DNA of the CDR3: TGTGCCAGCAGTTTGCAGCCCGGTCGATTCTACGAGCAGTACTTC.

The chain links TRBV7-5 to TRBJ2-7; TRBD2 reflects the table's D call only, with no check against the DNA. TRBV7-5 is recorded as a pseudogene. The CDR3 extends over 17 amino acids. The CDR3 DNA reads TGTGCCAGAAGCGGGGGACTAGCGGGAATTCCACACTACGAGCAGTACTTC. Translating it yields CARSGGLAGIPHYEQYF.

This clone is classed as medium-sized. The chain links TRBV28 to TRBJ1-5; 9 bases line up with TRBD1. The germline V gene encodes CDR1 MDHEN and CDR2 SYDVKM. Trimming removed 5 bases from V and 6 bases from J; junction bases left unmatched: 8. The CDR3 totals 15 residues. CDR3 nucleotides: TGTGCCAGCAGTGGGGACAGGGAAGGAATTCAGCCCCAGCATTTT. Amino acids: CASSGDREGIQPQHF.

The chain links TRBV7-3 to TRBJ1-1; D remains unclear. Trimming shortened V by 1 base and J by 5 bases, and 14 bases separated the two germline ends. The CDR3 contains 15 residues. Germline-derived CDR1 and CDR2 are SGHTA and FQGTGA. The DNA for the CDR3 is TGTGCCAGCAGCTTAATGGGGAGGGATCAGACTGAAGCTTTCTTT. Translating it yields CASSLMGRDQTEAFF.

The V gene is TRBV19, the J gene TRBJ2-1; D may correspond to TRBD1 or TRBD2 (6 bases each). The V gene lost 1 base and the J gene lost 5 bases, with 9 bases spanning the gap. Germline V gene lookup returns CDR1 LNHDA and CDR2 SQIVND (reference sequence). The CDR3 runs to 14 residues. In DNA, the CDR3 is TGTGCCAGTAGTATAGGGGGGGACAACAATGAGCAGTTCTTC. Its protein is CASSIGGDNNEQFF.

This chain connects TRBV5-4 to TRBJ2-3; 8 positions match TRBD2. The CDR3 is made up of 17 amino acids. V shed 3 bases, J shed 5 bases, and the junction held 14 bases outside the gene matches. Germline V gives CDR1 SGHNT, CDR2 YYREEE (reference sequence). CDR3 amino acids: CASSSLMAGGARDTQYF. DNA for the CDR3: TGTGCCAGCAGCTCTCTAATGGCGGGAGGCGCCAGAGATACGCAGTATTTT.

The chain carries TRBV27 and TRBJ2-1; the D gene is possibly TRBD2 (5 bases). The V gene lost 7 bases and the J gene lost 0 bases, with 10 bases spanning the gap. The CDR3 spans 14 residues. Germline lookup yields CDR1 MNHEY and CDR2 SMNVEV (reference sequence). The CDR3, as DNA: TGTGCCAGCACCCCGGACTTCTCCTACAATGAGCAGTTCTTC. Residues: CASTPDFSYNEQFF.